This T cell receptor (beta chain) is drawn from a study of T cell responses to AZD1222 COVID-19 vaccine. Germline V lookup: CDR1 MDHEN, CDR2 SYDVKM. V was cut by 4 bases and J by 4 bases, with 11 bases left in between. This CDR3 is built from 15 residues. Regarding the study as a whole: Donors, mostly white British, included more females; clonal diversity was possibly underestimated. Baseline seropositives among AZD1222 recipients totaled only six or seven.

Notes on this clone: Its antigen is not identified.

Profiling relied on immunoSEQ multiplex PCR, and the TCRdb table lists in-frame clones only, not all of them. The profile shows around 110,000 clones, approximately 92% of them singletons. The source is an adult in good health. V and J are TRBV28 and TRBJ2-6, with no clear D. The sample was peripheral blood, taken on day 0 of AZD1222 vaccination. The CDR3 loop reads CASSSPGGGANVLTF. Written as DNA, the CDR3 is TGTGCCAGCAGTTCGCCCGGCGGAGGGGCCAACGTCCTGACTTTC.